Below, 22 T cell receptor beta chains from the same sample are listed, as sequenced in a study of radiotherapy plus CTLA-4 blockade in lung cancer. Assay used: immunoSEQ multiplex PCR; TCRdb lists only in-frame clones, some missing. The repertoire consists of tens of thousands of clones, with 70% to 85% occurring once and the leading ten covering 16%. The source material was peripheral blood, sampled from a patient treated with radiotherapy plus ipilimumab. Source of these receptors: a human donor with non-small cell lung cancer who had a complete response to radiotherapy plus ipilimumab.

The chain links TRBV18 to TRBJ1-4; D not resolved. The CDR3 is 14 amino acids. Trimming took off 3 bases at V and 4 bases at J, with 9 bases between the two ends. The germline gives CDR1 KGHSH, CDR2 LQKENI. The CDR3 DNA reads TGTGCCAGCTCACCCGAGAAGCTTAATGAAAAACTGTTTTTT. It translates to CASSPEKLNEKLFF.

The V call is TRBV11-2, the J call TRBJ2-1; D is uncertain. The length of the CDR3 is 18 residues. The germline V and J ends were trimmed by 2 bases and 1 base, with 18 bases remaining between them. Germline loops: CDR1 SGHAT, CDR2 FQNNGV. Here the CDR3 DNA reads TGTGCCAGCAGCTTATATCGTCGTGGTGAGAGGTCCTACAATGAGCAGTTCTTC. It yields the protein CASSLYRRGERSYNEQFF.

The V and J genes are TRBV30 and TRBJ2-1, with 8 positions matching TRBD2. The germline gives CDR1 GTSNPN, CDR2 SVGIG (reference sequence). V gave up 4 bases and J gave up 3 bases; unmatched junction bases: 2. This CDR3 region has 13 residues. CDR3 region: CAWMGTSYNEQFF. The CDR3 region has the DNA TGTGCCTGGATGGGGACTAGCTACAATGAGCAGTTCTTC.

V usage is TRBV25-1 and J usage is TRBJ2-1; the D gene is possibly TRBD1 (6 bases). Trimming removed 1 base at V and 8 bases at J, with 12 bases between. CDR3 size: 14 residues. The germline V gene encodes CDR1 MGHDK and CDR2 SYGVNS. The CDR3 DNA sequence: TGTGCCAGCAGTGAATTAGGGGGTTTAGATGAGCAGTTCTTC. It specifies CASSELGGLDEQFF.

V usage is TRBV7-9 and J usage is TRBJ1-2; 9 bases match TRBD1. The CDR3 has 18 residues. The junction had 22 bases not matched to a gene; V was cut back by 6 bases and J by 8 bases. CDR1 and CDR2 (germline): SEHNR, FQNEAQ (reference sequence). CDR3 DNA sequence: TGTGCCAGCAGTTTAAAGACAGGGGGATCATCCGGTCCGGGAGGCTACACCTTC. It translates to CASSLKTGGSSGPGGYTF.

The genes are TRBV5-1 and TRBJ1-2, with a tentative D call TRBD1 (5 bases). V lost 2 bases, J lost 5 bases, and 16 bases lay in between. Looked up from germline, CDR1 is SGHRS and CDR2 is YFSETQ. There are 15 residues in the CDR3. CDR3 sequence reads: CASSFDDRATYGYTF. The CDR3 DNA reads TGCGCCAGCAGCTTCGACGACAGAGCAACTTATGGCTACACCTTC.

V gene TRBV5-1 combines with J gene TRBJ2-1; 12 positions agree with TRBD1. Germline CDR1 and CDR2: SGHRS and YFSETQ. The trim removed 3 bases at V and 5 bases at J, leaving 3 bases unmatched. The CDR3 loop spans 15 amino acids. CDR3 residues: CASSSGQGANNEQFF. CDR3 sequence (DNA): TGCGCCAGCAGCTCGGGACAGGGGGCTAACAATGAGCAGTTCTTC.

This clone has more than one count but fewer than ten. V usage is TRBV5-1 and J usage is TRBJ1-5; the D is unclear. Germline V gene data show CDR1 as SGHRS and CDR2 as YFSETQ. V was cut by 0 bases and J by 9 bases, with 7 bases left in between. The CDR3 sequence is 12 residues long. In DNA form, the CDR3 reads TGCGCCAGCAGCTTGGGGGCCGGGCCCCAGCATTTT. Residues: CASSLGAGPQHF.

The rearrangement links TRBV28 to TRBJ1-3; the D is unclear. This CDR3 is 13 amino acids long. V was cut by 7 bases and J by 0 bases, with 7 bases left in between. Germline loops: CDR1 MDHEN, CDR2 SYDVKM. The DNA for the CDR3 is TGTGCCAGCACCCTTAGCTCTGGAAACACCATATATTTT. The encoded protein is CASTLSSGNTIYF.

This chain connects TRBV30 to TRBJ2-2, with D maybe TRBD1 (5 bases). Germline V lookup: CDR1 GTSNPN, CDR2 SVGIG (reference sequence). Trimming took off 0 bases at V and 1 base at J, with 9 bases between the two ends. The CDR3 consists of 15 residues. CDR3 DNA sequence: TGTGCCTGGAGTGTACGAGGACAGAACACCGGGGAGCTGTTTTTT. It is translated as CAWSVRGQNTGELFF.

The V and J genes are TRBV28 and TRBJ2-1, with 11 positions matching TRBD2. V gave up 2 bases and J gave up 6 bases; unmatched junction bases: 3. CDR3 length: 15 residues. Germline CDR1 reads MDHEN; CDR2 reads SYDVKM. CDR3: CASSLTSGSFNEQFF. The DNA of the CDR3 is TGTGCCAGCAGTTTAACTAGCGGGAGCTTCAATGAGCAGTTCTTC.

A single count supports this clone. The chain combines TRBV4-3 with TRBJ1-1; D is unclear. Germline lookup yields CDR1 LGHNA and CDR2 YSLEER. With 0 bases removed from V and 6 bases from J, the gap between germline ends came to 8 bases. The CDR3 has 13 amino acids. CDR3 in amino acids: CASSQETGAEAFF. The DNA of the CDR3 is TGCGCCAGCAGCCAAGAAACCGGGGCTGAAGCTTTCTTT.

The chain uses TRBV29-1 and TRBJ1-2; 9 positions match TRBD1. The CDR3 spans 14 residues. Germline V gene lookup returns CDR1 SQVTM and CDR2 ANQGSEA. Trimming took 5 bases from V and 1 from J; bases not matched to a gene: 5. CDR3 loop: CSVLGQGRNYGYTF. In nucleotides, the CDR3 is TGCAGCGTTCTCGGACAGGGGCGTAACTATGGCTACACCTTC.

V usage is TRBV9 and J usage is TRBJ2-1; TRBD1 is a possible D gene (6 bases). V dropped 0 bases and J dropped 6 bases, with 13 bases sitting between them. Germline V gene lookup returns CDR1 SGDLS and CDR2 YYNGEE. This CDR3 is built from 15 residues. The CDR3 sequence: CASSVAAGDVNEQFF. DNA for the CDR3: TGTGCCAGCAGCGTAGCGGCAGGGGACGTCAATGAGCAGTTCTTC.

This clone was seen more than once but under ten times. This chain uses TRBV5-1 with TRBJ2-5; D is uncertain. V was trimmed by 0 bases and J by 1 base, leaving 4 bases between them. The CDR3 spans 13 residues. Germline CDR1 is SGHRS and CDR2 is YFSETQ. The CDR3 bases are TGCGCCAGCAGCTTGGGACTCCAAGAGACCCAGTACTTC. Protein product: CASSLGLQETQYF.

V usage is TRBV9 and J usage is TRBJ2-7, with unresolved D. Germline CDR1 SGDLS, CDR2 YYNGEE. This CDR3 spans 14 amino acids. V dropped 3 bases and J dropped 3 bases, with 13 bases sitting between them. The CDR3 spells CASSASDWNYEQYF. The CDR3 DNA is TGTGCCAGCAGCGCCTCTGACTGGAACTACGAGCAGTACTTC.

This sequence joins TRBV18 and TRBJ2-1, with 7 bases identical to TRBD1. Germline V gene data show CDR1 as KGHSH and CDR2 as LQKENI. This CDR3 has 14 amino acids. The trim removed 4 bases at V and 8 bases at J, leaving 8 bases unmatched. The CDR3 bases are TGTGCCAGCTCACTCCTGACAGGGAACGATGAGCAGTTCTTC. Protein: CASSLLTGNDEQFF.

The rearrangement joins TRBV10-2 to TRBJ2-2; 8 nucleotides line up with TRBD2. CDR1 WSHSY and CDR2 SAAADI come from the germline V gene. The V and J ends lost 3 bases and 3 bases, in that order; junction bases with no gene match: 6. This CDR3 contains 16 residues. The CDR3 sequence is CASSDYGRADTGELFF. The DNA for the CDR3 is TGCGCCAGCAGTGATTACGGGAGGGCCGACACCGGGGAGCTGTTTTTT.

The chain is built from TRBV19 and TRBJ1-1, with D tentatively TRBD1 (5 bases). Germline V CDR1 and CDR2: LNHDA, SQIVND (reference sequence). The V gene lost 7 bases and the J gene lost 5 bases, with 14 bases spanning the gap. CDR3 length: 13 amino acids. This chain's CDR3 is CASTRKGDTEAFF. The DNA of the CDR3 is TGTGCCAGTACGCGGAAAGGGGATACTGAAGCTTTCTTT.

The V gene is TRBV19, the J gene TRBJ1-5; no firm D call. Germline V gene sequence: CDR1 LNHDA, CDR2 SQIVND (reference sequence). This CDR3 is 16 amino acids long. Trimming removed 3 bases from V and 3 bases from J, with 15 bases in between. The CDR3 is CASSILAGDSNQPQHF. The CDR3 DNA is TGTGCCAGTAGTATTTTAGCCGGGGATTCCAATCAGCCCCAGCATTTT.

The chain joins TRBV27 to TRBJ2-1; D may be TRBD2 (6 bases). CDR3 length: 13 residues. Trimming took 1 base from V and 8 from J, leaving 9 bases between them. The germline V gene has CDR1 MNHEY and CDR2 SMNVEV (reference sequence). The CDR3, as DNA: TGTGCCAGCAGTTTATGGGGGGTGGATGAGCAGTTCTTC. Translated: CASSLWGVDEQFF.

This clone was seen just once. The V gene is TRBV18, the J gene TRBJ2-1; 11 nucleotides agree with TRBD2. Trimming cost V 6 bases and J 8 bases; bases outside gene matches: 21. The CDR3 is 19 amino acids. Germline V gene data show CDR1 as KGHSH and CDR2 as LQKENI. This chain's CDR3 is CASSHTTSAGTSGADEQFF. In DNA form, the CDR3 reads TGTGCCAGCTCGCACACTACTTCTGCCGGGACTAGCGGAGCAGATGAGCAGTTCTTC. The complete variable domain, with remaining parts taken from reference TRBV18 and TRBJ2-1, reads NAGVMQNPRHLVRRRGQEARLRCSPMKGHSHVYWYRQLPEEGLKFMVYLQKENIIDESGMPKERFSAEFPKEGPSILRIQQVVRGDSAAYFCASSHTTSAGTSGADEQFFGPGTRLTVL.